This entry lists 13 T cell receptor beta chains sequenced from one sample in a study of blood T cell repertoires in COVID-19. Clones were sequenced by immunoSEQ multiplex PCR, and TCRdb holds only the in-frame ones, with some missing. The sample holds 90,000 to 120,000 clones, 82% seen once. Sequenced sample: peripheral blood. These receptors were obtained from a man aged 55 to 70 with acute or convalescent COVID-19.

Only a few counts were recorded for this clone. The chain combines TRBV5-1 with TRBJ2-5; D possibly corresponds to TRBD2 (6 bases). CDR1 and CDR2 (germline): SGHRS, YFSETQ. The CDR3 length is 16 residues. V was clipped by 0 bases and J by 2 bases, with 14 bases between them. Here the CDR3 reads CASSLVGLGPQETQYF. For the CDR3, the DNA is TGCGCCAGCAGCTTGGTGGGACTCGGGCCGCAAGAGACCCAGTACTTC.

The chain couples TRBV19 to TRBJ2-1, with D possibly being TRBD2 (6 bases). This CDR3 is 14 amino acids long. In germline, CDR1 is LNHDA, CDR2 SQIVND (reference sequence). V was trimmed by 2 bases and J by 9 bases, leaving 14 bases between them. CDR3 nucleotides: TGTGCCAGTAGTATATCAACAAAGACTAGTGAGCAGTTCTTC. Its protein product is CASSISTKTSEQFF.

This clone appeared a single time. This rearrangement joins TRBV12-5 to TRBJ1-1; 8 bases are a match to TRBD1. This CDR3 has 20 amino acids. CDR1 LGHNT and CDR2 FRNRAP come from the germline V gene. The V segment lost 3 bases and the J segment 0 bases; nucleotides outside the gene matches: 18. The DNA of the CDR3 is TGTGCTAGTGGTTTCACCCCCACATTAAGGGACAGGAAAATGAACACTGAAGCTTTCTTT. Its protein product is CASGFTPTLRDRKMNTEAFF.

This chain uses TRBV5-1 with TRBJ1-2; D might be TRBD1 (5 bases). V was pared by 1 base and J by 5 bases, with 12 bases between. The germline gives CDR1 SGHRS, CDR2 YFSETQ. The CDR3 spans 14 residues. The DNA of the CDR3 is TGCGCCAGCAGCTTGATGGCAGGGCGGTATGGCTACACCTTC. It encodes CASSLMAGRYGYTF.

V and J are TRBV30 and TRBJ1-3; 7 nucleotides line up with TRBD1. With 4 bases clipped from V and 3 bases from J, the junction kept 3 bases outside the gene matches. The CDR3 totals 13 residues. Germline values: CDR1 GTSNPN, CDR2 SVGIG (reference sequence). The DNA of the CDR3 is TGTGCCTGGAACAGGGGAAGTGGAAACACCATATATTTT. It translates to CAWNRGSGNTIYF. The complete variable domain, with remaining parts taken from reference TRBV30 and TRBJ1-3, reads SQTIHQWPATLVQPVGSPLSLECTVEGTSNPNLYWYRQAAGRGLQLLFYSVGIGQISSEVPQNLSASRPQDRQFILSSKKLLLSDSGFYLCAWNRGSGNTIYFGEGSWLTVV.

This chain connects TRBV6-5 to TRBJ2-1; 7 bases match TRBD1. V shed 6 bases, J shed 6 bases, and the junction held 5 bases outside the gene matches. This CDR3 is 13 amino acids long. Germline lookup yields CDR1 MNHEY and CDR2 SVGAGI. CDR3 region: CASRYTGANEQFF. CDR3 nucleotide sequence: TGTGCCAGCAGGTACACAGGGGCCAATGAGCAGTTCTTC.

The chain has TRBV11-2 and TRBJ1-6; TRBD1 matches 9 bases. Trimming removed 0 bases from V and 7 bases from J; junction bases left unmatched: 10. This CDR3 has 18 amino acids. CDR1 is SGHAT and CDR2 is FQNNGV in the germline V gene. CDR3 protein: CASSLEGQGKVGNSPLHF. Here the CDR3 DNA reads TGTGCCAGCAGCTTAGAGGGACAGGGTAAAGTGGGCAATTCACCCCTCCACTTT.

The V call is TRBV13, the J call TRBJ2-7; D remains unclear. Between the trimmed V and J ends, which lost 4 bases and 2 bases, there was a span of 12 bases. This CDR3 contains 14 residues. Germline lookup yields CDR1 PRHDT and CDR2 FYEKMQ (reference sequence). The CDR3 spells CASSYSILTYEQYF. CDR3 DNA: TGTGCCAGCAGCTACAGTATTCTTACCTACGAGCAGTACTTC. The complete variable domain, with remaining parts taken from reference TRBV13 and TRBJ2-7, reads AAGVIQSPRHLIKEKRETATLKCYPIPRHDTVYWYQQGPGQDPQFLISFYEKMQSDKGSIPDRFSAQQFSDYHSELNMSSLELGDSALYFCASSYSILTYEQYFGPGTRLTVT.

In this sample, this clone turned up once. Other DNA sequences of this sample code for an identical CDR3. This chain uses TRBV3-1 (or the pseudogene TRBV3-2) with TRBJ1-1; the D gene is possibly TRBD1 (5 bases). The germline CDR1 and CDR2 sequences are LGHDT and YNNKEL (reference sequence). V was clipped by 4 bases and J by 4 bases, with 13 bases between them. CDR3 length equals 14 residues. The DNA for the CDR3 is TGTGCCAGCAGCCCCCCGGGGGGGAGCACTGAAGCTTTCTTT. Protein product: CASSPPGGSTEAFF.

V is TRBV27 and J is TRBJ1-5; TRBD1 is a possible D gene (5 bases). Germline V gene data show CDR1 as MNHEY and CDR2 as SMNVEV (reference sequence). The germline V and J ends were trimmed by 2 bases and 0 bases, with 14 bases remaining between them. This CDR3 spans 17 amino acids. The CDR3 loop is CASSLGAGGHSNQPQHF. The CDR3 nucleotides are TGTGCCAGCAGTTTAGGGGCAGGAGGGCATAGCAATCAGCCCCAGCATTTT.

This sequence joins TRBV2 and TRBJ2-2, with 9 bases aligning to TRBD1. This CDR3 contains 14 residues. Trimming removed 6 bases from V and 4 bases from J; junction bases left unmatched: 3. Looked up from germline, CDR1 is SNHLY and CDR2 is FYNNEI. The CDR3 DNA follows: TGTGCCAGCAGAACAGGGGGCATCACCGGGGAGCTGTTTTTT. This encodes CASRTGGITGELFF. Variable domain in full (rest from reference TRBV2 and TRBJ2-2): EPEVTQTPSHQVTQMGQEVILRCVPISNHLYFYWYRQILGQKVEFLVSFYNNEISEKSEIFDDQFSVERPDGSNFTLKIRSTKLEDSAMYFCASRTGGITGELFFGEGSRLTVL.

This clone was recorded a few times. The chain recombines TRBV7-9 with TRBJ1-6; 9 bases line up with TRBD1. V gave up 5 bases and J gave up 6 bases; unmatched junction bases: 8. Germline V gene sequence: CDR1 SEHNR, CDR2 FQNEAQ (reference sequence). The CDR3 has 16 amino acids. The CDR3 reads CASSRLTGQGNSPLHF. The CDR3 nucleotides read TGTGCCAGCAGCCGACTAACGGGACAGGGTAATTCACCCCTCCACTTT. Using reference TRBV7-9 and TRBJ1-6 for the parts outside the CDR3, the full variable domain is DTGVSQNPRHKITKRGQNVTFRCDPISEHNRLYWYRQTLGQGPEFLTYFQNEAQLEKSRLLSDRFSAERPKGSFSTLEIQRTEQGDSAMYLCASSRLTGQGNSPLHFGNGTRLTVT.

This clone showed up just once. The chain uses TRBV6-5 and TRBJ2-3, with unresolved D. The CDR3 length is 13 residues. V dropped 7 bases and J dropped 1 base, with 9 bases sitting between them. CDR1 and CDR2 (germline): MNHEY, SVGAGI. The CDR3 coding sequence is TGTGCCAGCACGTTCGCGGGCACAGATACGCAGTATTTT. Translated: CASTFAGTDTQYF.